These 18 T cell receptor beta chains share one sample of origin, sequenced in a study of chemoradiotherapy in HPV16-positive cancers (dated 2022 in TCRdb). The library was built by means of the immunoSEQ multiplex PCR assay. TCRdb limited this immuneACCESS table to in-frame rearrangements with V and J called. A share of clones is missing; checked studies link under half to unresolved V genes, and the rest is unexplained. In all, the sample holds 25,000 to 30,000 clones, and 75% to 90% of those were seen once. Together, the top ten hold less than 6.5% of the sample. The sample was blood, taken from a patient who underwent chemoradiotherapy. The source of these receptors is a human donor with HPV-associated anogenital cancer.

The chain is built from TRBV7-8 and TRBJ1-1; 10 nucleotides match TRBD1. Germline V gene sequence: CDR1 SGHVS, CDR2 FQNEAQ. V gave up 1 base and J gave up 7 bases; unmatched junction bases: 6. This CDR3 is 15 amino acids long. The DNA for the CDR3 is TGTGCCAGCAGCTTAGTTGTGGGACAGGGGAATGAAGCTTTCTTT. Its protein product is CASSLVVGQGNEAFF.

The chain joins TRBV7-2 to TRBJ1-5, with D unresolved. Germline assignment: CDR1 SGHTA and CDR2 FQGNSA. This CDR3 comprises 13 residues. V was cut by 4 bases and J by 0 bases, with 4 bases left in between. The CDR3 region has the DNA TGTGCCAGCAGCTACCATAGCAATCAGCCCCAGCATTTT. It translates to CASSYHSNQPQHF.

The chain uses TRBV28 and TRBJ1-2, with a weak D call TRBD1 (6 bases). The CDR3 sequence is 13 residues long. Trimming took off 2 bases at V and 8 bases at J, with 12 bases between the two ends. Germline V gene sequence: CDR1 MDHEN, CDR2 SYDVKM. The CDR3 nucleotides are TGTGCCAGCAGTTTAGGGACATCAGAAGGCTACACCTTC. Protein product: CASSLGTSEGYTF.

The chain employs TRBV5-1 and TRBJ2-7; TRBD1 aligns across 10 bases. V gave up 4 bases and J gave up 5 bases; unmatched junction bases: 9. Per germline, CDR1 SGHRS and CDR2 YFSETQ. CDR3 length equals 15 residues. The CDR3 DNA is TGCGCCAGCAGCCTCGGACAGGGGGTAAGAGACGAGCAGTACGTC. Protein product: CASSLGQGVRDEQYV.

This clone came up a few times. This chain connects TRBV30 to TRBJ2-1, with TRBD1 identical over 9 bases. Germline-derived CDR1 and CDR2 are GTSNPN and SVGIG (reference sequence). This CDR3 is built from 16 residues. V lost 4 bases and J lost 5; bases outside the gene matches: 12. This chain's CDR3 is CAWNQNRDRAHNEQFF. The CDR3 nucleotides are TGTGCCTGGAACCAAAACCGGGACAGGGCCCACAATGAGCAGTTCTTC. Drawing the rest from reference TRBV30 and TRBJ2-1, the complete variable domain is SQTIHQWPATLVQPVGSPLSLECTVEGTSNPNLYWYRQAAGRGLQLLFYSVGIGQISSEVPQNLSASRPQDRQFILSSKKLLLSDSGFYLCAWNQNRDRAHNEQFFGPGTRLTVL.

The chain couples TRBV9 to TRBJ2-2; D perhaps matches TRBD2 (5 bases). Trimming left V 3 bases short and J 1 base short, with 13 bases between. There are 16 residues in the CDR3. The germline gives CDR1 SGDLS, CDR2 YYNGEE. CDR3 sequence: CASSGPGGLNTGELFF. CDR3 DNA sequence: TGTGCCAGCAGCGGCCCGGGCGGACTGAACACCGGGGAGCTGTTTTTT. The whole variable domain, filled in from reference TRBV9 and TRBJ2-2, reads DSGVTQTPKHLITATGQRVTLRCSPRSGDLSVYWYQQSLDQGLQFLIQYYNGEERAKGNILERFSAQQFPDLHSELNLSSLELGDSALYFCASSGPGGLNTGELFFGEGSRLTVL.

The CDR3 DNA reads as TGTGCCAGCAGTGGGTCTCAACAGTTCTTC. Its translation: CASSGSQQFF. The gene calls are TRBV2 and TRBJ2-1; no clear D gene. The CDR3 is 10 residues long. The ends were cut back, 4 bases at V and 13 bases at J, with 8 bases in the middle. Germline-derived CDR1 and CDR2 are SNHLY and FYNNEI.

This rearrangement joins TRBV7-9 to TRBJ2-7, with 7 bases matching TRBD1. V shed 5 bases and J 2 bases; nucleotides not matched to a gene: 3. There are 13 residues in the CDR3. CDR1 and CDR2 from the germline V gene are SEHNR and FQNEAQ (reference sequence). CDR3: CASSQGTAYEQYV. As DNA, the CDR3 is TGTGCCAGCAGCCAGGGGACAGCCTACGAGCAGTACGTC.

V gene TRBV9 combines with J gene TRBJ2-2; 7 positions agree with TRBD2. The CDR3 sequence is 14 residues long. Trimming at V came to 0 bases and at J to 7 bases, leaving 3 bases not matched to a gene. Germline lookup yields CDR1 SGDLS and CDR2 YYNGEE. This chain's CDR3 is CASSVGREGGELFF. CDR3 coding DNA: TGTGCCAGCAGCGTAGGCAGGGAGGGCGGGGAGCTGTTTTTT.

The V gene is TRBV7-2, the J gene TRBJ2-2; D might be TRBD2 (5 bases). The CDR3 length is 14 residues. Trimming shortened V by 3 bases and J by 2 bases, and 7 bases separated the two germline ends. Germline V CDR1 and CDR2: SGHTA, FQGNSA. The CDR3 sequence is CASSLDLNTGELFF. DNA of the CDR3: TGTGCCAGCAGCTTGGACTTAAACACCGGGGAGCTGTTTTTT.

Only a few counts were recorded for this clone. The V and J genes are TRBV2 and TRBJ2-2, with unresolved D. The CDR3 covers 14 residues. The V gene lost 4 bases and the J gene lost 5 bases, with 11 bases spanning the gap. Germline loops: CDR1 SNHLY, CDR2 FYNNEI. CDR3: CASSGRKKTGELFF. The CDR3 nucleotides are TGTGCCAGCAGTGGCAGGAAGAAGACCGGGGAGCTGTTTTTT.

A few counts support this clone. The chain joins TRBV6-1 to TRBJ1-5, with a weak D call TRBD1 (5 bases). This CDR3 has 13 residues. Germline assignment: CDR1 MNHNS and CDR2 SASEGT. V was cut by 1 base and J by 5 bases, with 6 bases left in between. Written as DNA, the CDR3 is TGTGCCAGCAGTGAAGGGGGCCATCAGCCCCAGCATTTT. It yields the protein CASSEGGHQPQHF.

The CDR3 nucleotides are TGCATCGTCCCCTACAGGGGGCACCACACCGGGGAGCTGTTTTTT. Translated: CIVPYRGHHTGELFF. The chain employs TRBV29-1 and TRBJ2-2; 9 positions match TRBD1. From germline, CDR1 is SQVTM and CDR2 ANQGSEA. The CDR3 is 15 residues long.

The chain uses TRBV7-9 and TRBJ1-5; D not resolved. Germline lookup yields CDR1 SEHNR and CDR2 FQNEAQ (reference sequence). This CDR3 has 13 residues. V was trimmed by 5 bases and J by 4 bases, leaving 9 bases between them. The DNA of the CDR3 is TGTGCCAGCAGCCCTACTGCGAATCAGCCCCAGCATTTT. Amino acids: CASSPTANQPQHF.

The chain couples TRBV30 to TRBJ1-5; 7 bases align to TRBD1. CDR3 size: 17 residues. From germline, CDR1 is GTSNPN and CDR2 SVGIG (reference sequence). Germline trimming cut 0 bases from V and 8 bases from J; bases unmatched to any gene: 16. The CDR3 region has the DNA TGTGCCTGGAGTGTATCTCTCGGGGGAGGGGGCTTAGAGCCCCAGCATTTT. Protein product: CAWSVSLGGGGLEPQHF.

The rearrangement uses TRBV5-1 and TRBJ1-2; a possible D gene is TRBD1 (6 bases). The CDR3 loop spans 12 amino acids. Germline lookup yields CDR1 SGHRS and CDR2 YFSETQ. The V end was cut by 1 base, the J end by 7 bases, with 8 bases between. Written as DNA, the CDR3 is TGCGCCAGCAGCTTGACAGGGTCTGGCTACACCTTC. Translating it yields CASSLTGSGYTF.

This clone came up a few times. This chain links TRBV5-4 with TRBJ1-3; D call uncertain. The CDR3 contains 13 residues. Germline CDR1 and CDR2: SGHNT and YYREEE (reference sequence). The ends were cut back, 4 bases at V and 0 bases at J, with 5 bases in the middle. CDR3 nucleotides: TGTGCCAGCAGCGAGGGCTCTGGAAACACCATATATTTT. This translates into CASSEGSGNTIYF. The variable domain in full, with the rest retrieved from reference TRBV5-4 and TRBJ1-3, is ETGVTQSPTHLIKTRGQQVTLRCSSQSGHNTVSWYQQALGQGPQFIFQYYREEENGRGNFPPRFSGLQFPNYSSELNVNALELDDSALYLCASSEGSGNTIYFGEGSWLTVV.

This chain connects TRBV29-1 to TRBJ1-1; D is uncertain. The germline CDR1 and CDR2 sequences are SQVTM and ANQGSEA. Trimming pared 1 base from V and 7 bases from J, leaving 13 bases between. The CDR3 has 13 residues. The CDR3 sequence: CSVEGMGSREAFF. Written as DNA, the CDR3 is TGCAGCGTTGAAGGGATGGGATCCCGTGAAGCTTTCTTT.